This T cell receptor (beta chain) was observed in a study of early stage breast cancer tumors. From germline, CDR1 is SGHRS and CDR2 YFSETQ. With 0 bases removed from V and 7 bases from J, the gap between germline ends came to 8 bases. This CDR3 contains 13 residues. Using immunoSEQ multiplex PCR, the repertoire was profiled, and TCRdb retains in-frame clones only, with some absent. Here the sample spans about 63,000 clones, over 65% being singletons. Material for sequencing was blood. The chain couples TRBV5-1 to TRBJ2-1; no clear D gene. The receptor's source is a person aged 30 to 40 with breast cancer. The CDR3 DNA follows: TGCGCCAGCAGCTTGGCTGTAGTAAATGAGCAGTTCTTC. Translating gives CASSLAVVNEQFF.